The T cell receptor beta chain under discussion was sequenced for a study of shared clonotypes between healthy human individuals. As for the study in general: Those who served as donors were a couple of women and a few men between the ages of 18 and 49. Donors had three CD4 naive, three CD4 memory, two CD8 naive and one CD8 memory plate apiece. Study-wide points: It was expected that sequencing depth would affect clonotype sharing among donors.

Sequenced by immunoSEQ multiplex PCR; TCRdb stores in-frame clones only, minus some. This table holds some 2,400,000 clones, more than 90% found once. A note on this clone: What it binds is not known.

V was shortened by 6 bases and J by 3 bases, with 8 bases between the two germline ends. From germline, CDR1 is SQVTM and CDR2 ANQGSEA. The CDR3 spans 11 residues. A CD45RA+ naive subset and a CD45RA-negative memory subset were split from CD4+ cells. The sequence was collected from a man younger than 35 in good health. The J gene is TRBJ1-1, the V gene TRBV29-1; perhaps TRBD1 as D (6 bases). Material for sequencing was naive CD4+ T cells sorted from blood. Subset of the sample: CD45RA+ positively selected. The CDR3, as DNA: TGCAGCGTCAACAGGGACACTGAAGCTTTCTTT. Amino acids: CSVNRDTEAFF.